Sequencing of this T cell receptor (beta chain) was carried out in a study of blood T cell repertoires in COVID-19. Across the study: PBMCs, B-cell-depleted T cells, or T cells were the source of the cDNA or gDNA that made up the material.

V lost 2 bases, J lost 4 bases, and 15 bases stayed unmatched. Germline V gene lookup returns CDR1 SGHNT and CDR2 YYREEE (reference sequence). The CDR3 length is 19 residues. Generated by immunoSEQ multiplex PCR, the TCRdb table keeps only in-frame clones and is missing some. The sample holds 60,000 to 90,000 clones, around 83% seen once. This TCR derives from a man aged 50 to 60 with acute or convalescent COVID-19. J is TRBJ2-2 and V is TRBV5-4, with 9 bases fitting TRBD1. Sequencing was carried out using peripheral blood. CDR3 DNA sequence: TGTGCCAGCAGCTTCCCTAGGGGGACAGGGATTTCGACCACCGGGGAGCTGTTTTTT. This translates into CASSFPRGTGISTTGELFF.